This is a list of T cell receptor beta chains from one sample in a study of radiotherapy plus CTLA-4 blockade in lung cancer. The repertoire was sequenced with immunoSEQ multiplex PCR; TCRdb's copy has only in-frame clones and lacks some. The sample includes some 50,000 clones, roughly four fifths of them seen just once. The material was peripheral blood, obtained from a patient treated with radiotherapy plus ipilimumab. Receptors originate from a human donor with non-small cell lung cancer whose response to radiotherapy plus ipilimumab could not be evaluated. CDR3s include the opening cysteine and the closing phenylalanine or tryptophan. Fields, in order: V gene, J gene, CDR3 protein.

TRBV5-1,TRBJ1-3,CASSGQTGNGNTIYF
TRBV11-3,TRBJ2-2,CASSPYKSGELFF
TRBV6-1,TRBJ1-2,CASSESGAYGYTF
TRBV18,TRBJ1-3,CASSSRSQNSGNTIYF
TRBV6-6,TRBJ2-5,CASSTQVGQGQTQYF
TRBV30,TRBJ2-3,CAWTSGTSVSTDTQYF
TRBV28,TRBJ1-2,CASNTQGVGIGYTF
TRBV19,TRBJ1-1,CASSMGQLSTEAFF
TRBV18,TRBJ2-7,CASSPGQISYEQYF
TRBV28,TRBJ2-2,CATPDRNTGELFF
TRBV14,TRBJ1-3,CASSQGGGQGAGNTIYF
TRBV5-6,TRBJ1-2,CASSSGTGGRGYGYTF
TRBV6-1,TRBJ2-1,CASIRLAGSYNEQFF